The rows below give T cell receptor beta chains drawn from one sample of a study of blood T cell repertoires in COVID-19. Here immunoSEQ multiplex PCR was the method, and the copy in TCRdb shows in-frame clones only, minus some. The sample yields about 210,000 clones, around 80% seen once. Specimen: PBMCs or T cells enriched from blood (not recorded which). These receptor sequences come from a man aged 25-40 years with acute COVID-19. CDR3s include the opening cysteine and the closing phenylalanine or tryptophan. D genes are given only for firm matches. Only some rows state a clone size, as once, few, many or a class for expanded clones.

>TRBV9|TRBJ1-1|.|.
CASSVQGQAAEAFF
TGTGCCAGCAGCGTTCAGGGACAAGCCGCTGAAGCTTTCTTT
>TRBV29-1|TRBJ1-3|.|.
CSVGGRGHGNTIYF
TGCAGCGTTGGGGGCAGGGGCCATGGAAACACCATATATTTT
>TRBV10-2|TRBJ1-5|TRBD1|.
CASGLGGAGQPQHF
TGCGCCAGCGGCCTAGGGGGCGCGGGGCAGCCCCAGCATTTT
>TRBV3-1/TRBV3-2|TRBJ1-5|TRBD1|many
CASSQGTGAQRQPQHF
TGTGCCAGCAGCCAAGGGACAGGGGCGCAGAGGCAGCCCCAGCATTTT
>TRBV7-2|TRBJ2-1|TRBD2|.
CASSLLSSGGLDSYNEQFF
TGTGCCAGCAGCTTATTGTCTAGCGGGGGGCTCGACTCCTACAATGAGCAGTTCTTC
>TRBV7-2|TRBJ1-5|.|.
CASSWGPTPNQPQHF
TGTGCCAGCAGCTGGGGGCCTACCCCCAATCAGCCCCAGCATTTT
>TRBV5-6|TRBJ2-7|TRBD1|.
CASSPLGAGGYEQYF
TGTGCCAGCAGCCCGCTTGGGGCAGGGGGCTACGAGCAGTACTTC
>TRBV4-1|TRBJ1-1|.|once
CASSDFGGDTEAFF
TGCGCCAGCAGCGATTTTGGGGGCGACACTGAAGCTTTCTTT
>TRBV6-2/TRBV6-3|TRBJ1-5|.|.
CASTPPREGPGGQPQHF
TGTGCCAGCACCCCCCCCCGGGAGGGCCCTGGGGGTCAGCCCCAGCATTTT
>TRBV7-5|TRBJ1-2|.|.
CVRKHRVLYGYTF
TGTGTCAGAAAACACAGGGTCTTGTATGGCTACACCTTC
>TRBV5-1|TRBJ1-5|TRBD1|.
CASSLGQGVFEPQHF
TGCGCCAGCAGCTTGGGACAGGGAGTTTTCGAGCCCCAGCATTTT
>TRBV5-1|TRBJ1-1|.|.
CASSPGLKNTEAFF
TGCGCCAGCAGCCCAGGGTTGAAGAACACTGAAGCTTTCTTT
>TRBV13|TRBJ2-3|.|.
CASSLGSGRGTDTQYF
TGTGCCAGCAGCCTAGGGTCTGGACGGGGTACAGATACGCAGTATTTT
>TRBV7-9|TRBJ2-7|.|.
CASSLGFSSVGYEQYF
TGTGCCAGCAGCCTTGGTTTTTCGTCCGTCGGCTACGAGCAGTACTTC
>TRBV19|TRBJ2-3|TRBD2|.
CASSSSGGTDTQYF
TGTGCCAGTAGTAGTAGCGGGGGCACAGATACGCAGTATTTT
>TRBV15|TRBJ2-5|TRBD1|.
CATSRAMTGYQETQYF
TGTGCCACCAGCAGGGCGATGACAGGGTACCAAGAGACCCAGTACTTC
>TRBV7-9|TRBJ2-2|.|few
CASSPRNTGELFF
TGTGCCAGCAGCCCCCGGAACACCGGGGAGCTGTTTTTT
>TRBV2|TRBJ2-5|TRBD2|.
CASRLDRTSGGGSTQYF
TGTGCCAGCAGGCTAGACCGAACTAGCGGGGGGGGTTCGACCCAGTACTTC
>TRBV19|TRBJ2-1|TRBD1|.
CASSRWNRGPKDEQFF
TGTGCCAGTAGTCGATGGAACAGGGGGCCTAAGGATGAGCAGTTCTTC
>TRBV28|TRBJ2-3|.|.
CASSLWNGISTDTQYF
TGTGCCAGCAGTTTATGGAACGGGATAAGCACAGATACGCAGTATTTT
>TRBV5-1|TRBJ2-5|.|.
CASSPPSVFQETQYF
TGCGCCAGCAGCCCTCCTAGCGTATTCCAAGAGACCCAGTACTTC
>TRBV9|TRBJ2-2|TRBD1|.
CASSAFRGSTGELFF
TGTGCCAGCAGCGCCTTCAGGGGGAGCACCGGGGAGCTGTTTTTT
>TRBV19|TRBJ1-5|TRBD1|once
CASSVGQASNQPQHF
TGTGCCAGTAGTGTCGGACAGGCGAGCAATCAGCCCCAGCATTTT
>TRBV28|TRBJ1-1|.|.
CASTQPGLGLNTEAFF
TGTGCCAGCACCCAACCCGGGTTGGGTTTGAACACTGAAGCTTTCTTT
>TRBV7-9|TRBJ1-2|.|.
CASSPQAGFGDGYTF
TGTGCCAGCAGCCCCCAGGCAGGGTTTGGCGATGGCTACACCTTC
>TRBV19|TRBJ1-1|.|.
CASKPRGGTEAFF
TGTGCCAGTAAGCCGAGGGGGGGCACTGAAGCTTTCTTT
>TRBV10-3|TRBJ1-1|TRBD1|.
CAISRDRSEAFF
TGTGCCATCAGCCGGGACAGGAGTGAAGCTTTCTTT
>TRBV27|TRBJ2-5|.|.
CASSHGTSLGETQYF
TGTGCCAGCAGTCATGGGACTTCGCTGGGGGAGACCCAGTACTTC
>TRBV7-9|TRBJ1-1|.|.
CASSFPGPRVNGGTEAFF
TGTGCCAGCAGCTTCCCCGGGCCCAGGGTCAACGGGGGCACTGAAGCTTTCTTT
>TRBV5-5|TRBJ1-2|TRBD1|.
CASRLAGDSKRYGYTF
TGTGCCAGCAGATTGGCCGGGGACAGCAAAAGATATGGCTACACCTTC
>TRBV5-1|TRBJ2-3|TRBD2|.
CASSPSLAGAVDTQYF
TGCGCCAGCAGCCCCTCACTAGCGGGGGCTGTAGATACGCAGTATTTT
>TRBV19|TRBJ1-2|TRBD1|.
CASSIIAGTANYGYTF
TGTGCCAGTAGTATTATAGCCGGGACAGCTAACTATGGCTACACCTTC
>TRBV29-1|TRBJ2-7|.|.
CSTEGAYEQYF
TGCAGCACCGAGGGCGCCTACGAGCAGTACTTC
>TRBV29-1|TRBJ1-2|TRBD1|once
CSDLGQGASFGYTF
TGCAGCGACCTGGGACAGGGGGCGTCTTTTGGCTACACCTTC
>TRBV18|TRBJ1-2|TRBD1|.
CASSPDREDGYTF
TGTGCCAGCTCACCCGACAGGGAGGATGGCTACACCTTC
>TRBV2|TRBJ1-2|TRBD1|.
CASSESQGNYGYTF
TGTGCCAGCAGTGAATCACAGGGGAACTATGGCTACACCTTC
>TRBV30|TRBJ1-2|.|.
CAWSALLAGPKYGYTF
TGTGCCTGGAGTGCCCTCTTGGCAGGGCCAAAGTATGGCTACACCTTC
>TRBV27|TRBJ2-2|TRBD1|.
CASSLLGQGTGELFF
TGTGCCAGCAGTTTGTTGGGACAGGGCACCGGGGAGCTGTTTTTT
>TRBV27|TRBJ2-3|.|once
CASSLSTPDTQYF
TGTGCCAGCAGTTTATCTACTCCAGATACGCAGTATTTT